A single sample is the source of the 29 T cell receptor beta chains below, sequenced in a study of blood T cell repertoires in COVID-19. TCRdb's table, derived via immunoSEQ multiplex PCR, lists solely in-frame clones and lacks some. The sample contains over 200,000 clones, about 90% of which appear only once. Sequenced: PBMCs or T cells enriched from blood (not recorded which). The origin of the receptors is a human donor in a cohort exposed to, infected with or recovered from COVID-19 (not recorded which). The donor label of this sample is uncertain.

The rearrangement links TRBV19 to TRBJ1-6; D is ambiguous. The CDR3 consists of 16 residues. Per germline, CDR1 LNHDA and CDR2 SQIVND (reference sequence). V was pared by 4 bases and J by 0 bases, with 10 bases between. The CDR3 DNA reads TGTGCCAGTAGTACCGACACGAGCTCCTATAATTCACCCCTCCACTTT. Protein sequence: CASSTDTSSYNSPLHF.

The chain recombines TRBV19 with TRBJ1-4; TRBD1 matches at 10 bases. Germline V gene sequence: CDR1 LNHDA, CDR2 SQIVND (reference sequence). Germline trimming cut 4 bases from V and 4 bases from J; bases unmatched to any gene: 9. The CDR3 totals 17 residues. The CDR3 DNA reads TGTGCCAGTAGTAGTCCTGACAGGGGGCAGAGTAATGAAAAACTGTTTTTT. It yields the protein CASSSPDRGQSNEKLFF.

This chain joins TRBV7-3 and TRBJ1-5; D not certain. This CDR3 is built from 15 residues. Germline-derived CDR1 and CDR2 are SGHTA and FQGTGA. The V end was cut by 5 bases, the J end by 5 bases, with 16 bases between. CDR3 amino acids: CASSPSRVGDQPQHF. In DNA form, the CDR3 reads TGTGCCAGCAGCCCGTCGAGGGTTGGGGATCAGCCCCAGCATTTT.

This sequence joins TRBV6-5 and TRBJ1-6; no clear D. The CDR3 runs to 15 residues. Trimming left V 0 bases short and J 10 bases short, with 13 bases between. Germline V gene data show CDR1 as MNHEY and CDR2 as SVGAGI. DNA of the CDR3: TGTGCCAGCAGTTACTCGTCTAACGGGGTATCACCCCTCCACTTT. It specifies CASSYSSNGVSPLHF.

The V call is TRBV9, the J call TRBJ2-3; 7 bases match TRBD1. V lost 4 bases, J lost 3 bases, and 8 bases stayed unmatched. The CDR3 runs 15 residues. The germline V gene encodes CDR1 SGDLS and CDR2 YYNGEE. CDR3 bases: TGTGCCAGCAGCCCACAGGGGTCGGGGACAGATACGCAGTATTTT. The encoded protein is CASSPQGSGTDTQYF.

This clone was seen only once. The chain is built from TRBV27 and TRBJ1-1, with D uncertain. CDR3 length: 13 amino acids. Trimming removed 3 bases at V and 8 bases at J, with 13 bases between. Germline CDR1 is MNHEY and CDR2 is SMNVEV (reference sequence). The CDR3 loop is CASSLSTAAEAFF. The CDR3 DNA reads TGTGCCAGCAGTTTGTCGACCGCGGCGGAAGCTTTCTTT.

The V call is TRBV7-2, the J call TRBJ1-2; D unresolved. CDR1 and CDR2 (germline): SGHTA, FQGNSA. The CDR3 length is 13 residues. V was cut by 1 base and J by 7 bases, with 10 bases left in between. CDR3 region: CASSLDRVTGYTF. CDR3 sequence (DNA): TGTGCCAGCAGCTTAGACCGGGTTACTGGCTACACCTTC.

This clone came up once. The chain carries TRBV9 and TRBJ1-1; 7 nucleotides match TRBD1. Germline CDR1 and CDR2: SGDLS and YYNGEE. The V segment lost 4 bases and the J segment 5 bases; nucleotides outside the gene matches: 2. The CDR3 sequence is 12 residues long. The CDR3 reads CASSSGGTEAFF. The CDR3 bases are TGTGCCAGCAGCTCAGGGGGTACTGAAGCTTTCTTT.

The chain links TRBV30 to TRBJ2-1; 13 positions agree with TRBD2. CDR1 and CDR2 (germline): GTSNPN, SVGIG (reference sequence). The J segment lost 3 bases and the V segment lost 3 bases, leaving 2 bases of the junction unmatched. The length of the CDR3 is 15 residues. CDR3 coding DNA: TGTGCCTGGAGGGGACTAGCGGGGAGCTACAATGAGCAGTTCTTC. It encodes CAWRGLAGSYNEQFF. The full variable domain, with the rest looked up from reference TRBV30 and TRBJ2-1, is SQTIHQWPATLVQPVGSPLSLECTVEGTSNPNLYWYRQAAGRGLQLLFYSVGIGQISSEVPQNLSASRPQDRQFILSSKKLLLSDSGFYLCAWRGLAGSYNEQFFGPGTRLTVL.

This clone appeared a few times. The CDR3 coding sequence is TGTGCCAGCAGTATGACAGGGGCTGAAGCTTTCTTT. It encodes CASSMTGAEAFF. The J gene is TRBJ1-1, the V gene TRBV2, with 8 bases fitting TRBD1. The CDR3 loop spans 12 amino acids. Germline V gene sequence: CDR1 SNHLY, CDR2 FYNNEI. The V gene end was trimmed by 5 bases and the J gene end by 6 bases; junction bases not matched to a gene: 2.

The chain recombines TRBV5-5 with TRBJ2-7; 15 bases map to TRBD2. Germline V gene data show CDR1 as SGHKS and CDR2 as YYEKEE (reference sequence). Trimming cost V 0 bases and J 0 bases; bases outside gene matches: 7. The CDR3 runs to 19 residues. The CDR3 region is CASSLVPGLAGGSSYEQYF. The CDR3, as DNA: TGTGCCAGCAGCTTGGTTCCGGGACTAGCGGGGGGTAGCTCCTACGAGCAGTACTTC.

This chain joins TRBV7-8 and TRBJ1-6; possibly TRBD1 for D (5 bases). The germline CDR1 and CDR2 sequences are SGHVS and FQNEAQ. Trimming stripped 7 bases from V and 9 bases from J, with 22 bases between. This CDR3 has 16 residues. CDR3 sequence reads: CASTPPGLQGSSPLHF. The CDR3 region has the DNA TGTGCCAGCACCCCACCGGGACTACAAGGTAGTTCACCCCTCCACTTT.

The chain has TRBV6-1 and TRBJ2-7; 8 nucleotides agree with TRBD1. The V gene end was trimmed by 1 base and the J gene end by 3 bases; junction bases not matched to a gene: 5. Germline-derived CDR1 and CDR2 are MNHNS and SASEGT. The CDR3 loop spans 15 amino acids. The CDR3 coding sequence is TGTGCCAGCAGTGAAGTCCAGGGGGCAATCTACGAGCAGTACTTC. Its translation is CASSEVQGAIYEQYF.

The V and J genes are TRBV18 and TRBJ1-2, with 10 bases matching TRBD1. The CDR3 runs 16 residues. Unmatched junction bases numbered 7, after V lost 3 bases and J lost 3 bases. From germline, CDR1 is KGHSH and CDR2 LQKENI. The CDR3 DNA reads TGTGCCAGCTCACCCCTCGGACAGGGGGGGGACTATGGCTACACCTTC. Protein sequence: CASSPLGQGGDYGYTF.

The chain uses TRBV14 and TRBJ2-3, with a weak D call TRBD2 (7 bases). CDR1 is SGHDN and CDR2 is FVKESK in the germline V gene. The CDR3 is made up of 17 amino acids. Trimming stripped 3 bases from V and 1 base from J, with 17 bases between. The CDR3, as DNA: TGTGCCAGCAGCCACCAAGGGGGGGGGCCCCGCACAGATACGCAGTATTTT. Its translation: CASSHQGGGPRTDTQYF.

V and J are TRBV30 and TRBJ1-5, with D perhaps matching TRBD1 (6 bases). Germline CDR1 and CDR2: GTSNPN and SVGIG (reference sequence). V was clipped by 1 base and J by 5 bases, with 9 bases between them. CDR3 size: 13 residues. The CDR3 loop is CAWSGAGDQPQHF. For the CDR3, the DNA is TGTGCCTGGAGTGGGGCAGGGGATCAGCCCCAGCATTTT.

This clone was seen a handful of times. The CDR3 nucleotides are TGTGCCAGCAGCTTACGCGGCGGGGGGGCCTACAATGAGCAGTTCTTC. Residues: CASSLRGGGAYNEQFF. This chain links TRBV7-6 with TRBJ2-1; 9 bases agree with TRBD2. The germline V gene has CDR1 SGHVS and CDR2 FNYEAQ. This CDR3 is 16 amino acids long. After removal of 2 bases from V and 2 bases from J, the junction contained 4 bases not matched to a gene.

The V and J genes are TRBV30 and TRBJ2-7; the match to TRBD2 covers 11 bases. This CDR3 comprises 13 residues. V lost 4 bases, J lost 5 bases, and 4 bases stayed unmatched. Germline V gene data show CDR1 as GTSNPN and CDR2 as SVGIG (reference sequence). Here the CDR3 reads CAWTSGGSDEQYF. The CDR3 nucleotides are TGTGCCTGGACTAGCGGGGGGTCCGACGAGCAGTACTTC.

The chain joins TRBV4-1 to TRBJ2-1; 12 bases are a match to TRBD1. Trimming removed 3 bases from V and 15 bases from J; junction bases left unmatched: 9. In germline, CDR1 is MGHRA, CDR2 YSYEKL. This CDR3 contains 14 residues. In DNA form, the CDR3 reads TGCGCCAGCAGCCAGGGACAGGGGGCGATGGAATTGTTCTTC. Protein: CASSQGQGAMELFF.

The V call is TRBV12-3 or TRBV12-4, the J call TRBJ1-3; 8 positions match TRBD1. This CDR3 contains 13 residues. CDR3 nucleotides: TGTGCTTCGACAGGGGAAAAAGGAAACACCATATATTTT. As protein: CASTGEKGNTIYF.

The chain carries TRBV10-1 and TRBJ2-7; tentative D call: TRBD2 (6 bases). The CDR3 sequence is 12 residues long. Trimming stripped 11 bases from V and 6 bases from J, with 17 bases between. CDR1 is WNHNN and CDR2 is SYGVQD in the germline V gene (reference sequence). CDR3 loop: CAREVRGTEQYF. The CDR3 DNA follows: TGCGCCCGCGAAGTGCGGGGAACCGAGCAGTACTTC.

V usage is TRBV2 and J usage is TRBJ2-7; 8 positions agree with TRBD1. J gave up 3 bases and V 6 bases, and 10 bases lay outside the gene matches. Germline CDR1 SNHLY, CDR2 FYNNEI. This CDR3 has 15 residues. CDR3 sequence: CASSWGSGGVYEQYF. The DNA for the CDR3 is TGTGCCAGCAGCTGGGGGTCAGGGGGCGTCTACGAGCAGTACTTC.

This chain uses TRBV12-3 or TRBV12-4 with TRBJ2-7, with D tentatively TRBD1 (6 bases). Trimming took 3 bases from V and 4 from J, leaving 10 bases between them. The CDR3 length is 13 residues. DNA of the CDR3: TGTGCCAGCAGTTTCCCAGGGGAATACGAGCAGTACTTC. The encoded protein is CASSFPGEYEQYF.

V and J are TRBV7-3 and TRBJ1-1, with 10 bases matching TRBD1. The CDR3 loop spans 15 amino acids. Per germline, CDR1 SGHTA and CDR2 FQGTGA. Trimming at V came to 8 bases and at J to 6 bases, leaving 12 bases not matched to a gene. The CDR3 bases are TGTGCCAGCGCCTTAAATGGACAGGGGGTCTCTGAAGCTTTCTTT. Translated, it gives CASALNGQGVSEAFF.

The genes are TRBV18 and TRBJ2-5, with 7 bases fitting TRBD1. Germline V gives CDR1 KGHSH, CDR2 LQKENI. V gave up 0 bases and J gave up 5 bases; unmatched junction bases: 3. The CDR3 covers 14 residues. This CDR3 is CASSPPGQTETQYF. CDR3 DNA: TGTGCCAGCTCACCACCGGGACAGACGGAGACCCAGTACTTC.

This chain uses TRBV18 with TRBJ2-3; 9 bases agree with TRBD2. Germline V lookup: CDR1 KGHSH, CDR2 LQKENI. This CDR3 has 16 amino acids. After removal of 6 bases from V and 6 bases from J, the junction contained 13 bases not matched to a gene. The CDR3 region is CASSAGGPRVGDTQYF. Written as DNA, the CDR3 is TGTGCCAGCTCGGCGGGGGGGCCCCGGGTTGGCGATACGCAGTATTTT.

This sequence joins TRBV7-3 and TRBJ2-7, with D possibly matching TRBD2 (6 bases). This CDR3 spans 14 amino acids. V lost 5 bases and J lost 2, with 13 bases in between. Germline V gene sequence: CDR1 SGHTA, CDR2 FQGTGA. CDR3 bases: TGTGCCAGCAGCACCGGACTAAGGACCTACGAGCAGTACTTC. It specifies CASSTGLRTYEQYF.

The genes are TRBV18 and TRBJ1-1; 7 nucleotides line up with TRBD1. Germline CDR1 reads KGHSH; CDR2 reads LQKENI. The J segment lost 7 bases and the V segment lost 2 bases, leaving 10 bases of the junction unmatched. The CDR3 contains 15 residues. CDR3 amino acids: CASSPMQFDRDEAFF. In DNA, the CDR3 is TGTGCCAGCTCACCAATGCAGTTCGACAGGGATGAAGCTTTCTTT.

This clone was detected ten times or more. The chain employs TRBV30 and TRBJ2-7; 8 nucleotides line up with TRBD1. The CDR3 has 11 amino acids. Trimming removed 8 bases from V and 4 bases from J; junction bases left unmatched: 4. Germline loops: CDR1 GTSNPN, CDR2 SVGIG (reference sequence). CDR3 in amino acids: CAATGGYEQYF. DNA of the CDR3: TGTGCCGCTACAGGGGGGTACGAGCAGTACTTC. The whole variable domain, remainder taken from reference TRBV30 and TRBJ2-7, is SQTIHQWPATLVQPVGSPLSLECTVEGTSNPNLYWYRQAAGRGLQLLFYSVGIGQISSEVPQNLSASRPQDRQFILSSKKLLLSDSGFYLCAATGGYEQYFGPGTRLTVT.